This TCR beta chain is drawn from a study of OX40 agonist ivuxolimab in advanced cancers. Whole-study context: Past anti-PD-1, anti-PD-L1 or anti-CTLA-4 therapy was accepted, and 40% to 45% had received some. Study observations and caveats: Clonal expansion was seen in CD4+ and CD8+ blood T cells by week 6 at 0.1 to 3.0 mg/kg. On average, CD8+ T cells had more expanded clones than CD4+.

On this clone itself: Its target is not known.

Trimming shortened V by 6 bases and J by 2 bases, and 12 bases separated the two germline ends. Germline-derived CDR1 and CDR2 are MNHNY and SVGAGI (reference sequence). The CDR3 has 14 residues. Clones were read by immunoSEQ multiplex PCR, and TCRdb kept only the in-frame ones, dropping some. The table has roughly 71,000 clones, approximately 90% seen once; the top ten hold just over 0.55%. Any history of autoimmune disease or systemic immunosuppression disqualified patients. This chain connects TRBV6-6 to TRBJ2-3; D is ambiguous. Sequenced here: CD4+ or CD8+ T cells sorted from blood, sampled in a trial of the OX40 agonist ivuxolimab. The clonotype originates from an adult with an advanced solid tumor such as melanoma, head and neck, liver or kidney cancer. Here the CDR3 DNA reads TGTGCCAGCAGGCCGTCCGTCCACACAGATACGCAGTATTTT. Translation: CASRPSVHTDTQYF.